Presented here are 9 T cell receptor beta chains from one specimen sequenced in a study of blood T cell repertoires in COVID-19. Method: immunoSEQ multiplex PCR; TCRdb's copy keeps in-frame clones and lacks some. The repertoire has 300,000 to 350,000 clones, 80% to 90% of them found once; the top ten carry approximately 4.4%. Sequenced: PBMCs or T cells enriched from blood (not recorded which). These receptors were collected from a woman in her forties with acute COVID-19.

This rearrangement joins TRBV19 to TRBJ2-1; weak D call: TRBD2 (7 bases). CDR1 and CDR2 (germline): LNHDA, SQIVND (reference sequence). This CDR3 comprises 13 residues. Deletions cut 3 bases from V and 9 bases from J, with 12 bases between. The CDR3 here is CASSIGGATEQFF. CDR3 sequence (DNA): TGTGCCAGTAGTATTGGGGGGGCGACTGAGCAGTTCTTC.

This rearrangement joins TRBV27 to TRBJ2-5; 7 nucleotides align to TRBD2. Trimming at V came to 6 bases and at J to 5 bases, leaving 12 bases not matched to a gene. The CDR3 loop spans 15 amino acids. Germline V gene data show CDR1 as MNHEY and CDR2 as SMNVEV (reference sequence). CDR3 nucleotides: TGTGCCAGCAGCCCGCTCGGCGGGGGTGGGGAGACCCAGTACTTC. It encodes CASSPLGGGGETQYF.

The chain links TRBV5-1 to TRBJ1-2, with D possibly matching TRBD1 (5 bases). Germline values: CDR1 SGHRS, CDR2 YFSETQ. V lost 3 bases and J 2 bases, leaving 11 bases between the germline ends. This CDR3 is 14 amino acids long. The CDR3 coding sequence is TGCGCCAGCAGCTCGGGGGGTTTGAACTATGGCTACACCTTC. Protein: CASSSGGLNYGYTF. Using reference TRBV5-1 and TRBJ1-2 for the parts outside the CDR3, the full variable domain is KAGVTQTPRYLIKTRGQQVTLSCSPISGHRSVSWYQQTPGQGLQFLFEYFSETQRNKGNFPGRFSGRQFSNSRSEMNVSTLELGDSALYLCASSSGGLNYGYTFGSGTRLTVV.

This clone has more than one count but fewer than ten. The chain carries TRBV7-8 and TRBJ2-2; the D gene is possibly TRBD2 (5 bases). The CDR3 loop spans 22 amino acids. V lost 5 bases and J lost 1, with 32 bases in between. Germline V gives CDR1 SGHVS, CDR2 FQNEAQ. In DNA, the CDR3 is TGTGCCAGCAGCCTACCTGGGCCTACGGTACGGCCTAGCCTAAAGAACACCGGGGAGCTGTTTTTT. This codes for CASSLPGPTVRPSLKNTGELFF.

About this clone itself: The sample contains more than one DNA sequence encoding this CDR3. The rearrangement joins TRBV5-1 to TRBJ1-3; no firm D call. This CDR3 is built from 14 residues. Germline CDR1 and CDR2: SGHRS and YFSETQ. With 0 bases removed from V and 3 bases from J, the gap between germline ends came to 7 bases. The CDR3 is CASSLARGGNTIYF. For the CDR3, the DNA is TGCGCCAGCAGCTTGGCTCGGGGTGGAAACACCATATATTTT.

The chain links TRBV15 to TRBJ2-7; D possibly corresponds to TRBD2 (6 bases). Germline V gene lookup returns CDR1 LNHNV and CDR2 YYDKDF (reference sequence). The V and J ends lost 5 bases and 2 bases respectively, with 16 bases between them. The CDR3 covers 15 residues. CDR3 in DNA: TGTGCCACCAGCCAAAGTGCGGGGTTTCCCTACGAGCAGTACTTC. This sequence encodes CATSQSAGFPYEQYF.

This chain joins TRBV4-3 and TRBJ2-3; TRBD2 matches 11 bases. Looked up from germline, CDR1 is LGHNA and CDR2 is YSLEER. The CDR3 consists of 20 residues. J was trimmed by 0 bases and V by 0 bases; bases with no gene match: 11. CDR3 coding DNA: TGCGCCAGCAGCCAAGATTTAGGACTAGCGGGTCGATCTAGCACAGATACGCAGTATTTT. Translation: CASSQDLGLAGRSSTDTQYF.

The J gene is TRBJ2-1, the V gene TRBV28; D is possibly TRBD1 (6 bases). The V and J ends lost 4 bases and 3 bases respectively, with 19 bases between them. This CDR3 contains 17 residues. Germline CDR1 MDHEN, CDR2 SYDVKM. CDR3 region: CASSSGAKPLLYNEQFF. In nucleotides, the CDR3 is TGTGCCAGCAGTTCAGGGGCCAAACCCTTACTCTACAATGAGCAGTTCTTC.

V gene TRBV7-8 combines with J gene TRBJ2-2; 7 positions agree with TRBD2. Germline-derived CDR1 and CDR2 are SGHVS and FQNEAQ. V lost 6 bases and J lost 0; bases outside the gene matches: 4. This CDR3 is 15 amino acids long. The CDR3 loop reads CASRLSGANTGELFF. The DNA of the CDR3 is TGTGCCAGCAGATTAAGCGGGGCGAACACCGGGGAGCTGTTTTTT.